This T cell receptor (beta chain) was captured in a study of vaccination and CD4 T cells after COVID-19. In the study overall: Collection of post-vaccine samples followed dose two by a median approximately 69 days, spanning a range of 14 to 241.

With respect to this clonotype: Its antigen is unidentified.

Sequencing of the DNA from cultured CD4+ T cells was carried out with the Oncomine TCR Beta short-read assay. TCRdb reanalysed the PCR reads using MiXCR and keeps one entry per CDR3 protein. The repertoire has around 25,000 distinct CDR3 sequences, roughly 27% of them found once; the top ten carry roughly 6.6%. Time point described: late sampling 161 to 241 days after vaccination in a few convalescent patients. Treatment meaning: roughly 10-day PBMC culture with coronavirus spike peptide pools or control peptides (ViraFEST assay). The CDR3 sequence is 15 residues long. J was trimmed by 5 bases and V by 5 bases; bases with no gene match: 6. Per the germline V gene, CDR1 is MDHEN and CDR2 is SYDVKM.

The specimen was CD4+ T cells from blood, cultured in vitro, collected about 7 months after SARS-CoV-2 vaccination. The TCR originated in a human donor who had recovered from COVID-19. The chain links TRBV28 to TRBJ1-6; 7 positions match TRBD1. CDR3 nucleotide sequence: TGTGCCAGCAGTGCCTCGGGACAGAATAATTCACCCCTCCACTTT. Residues: CASSASGQNNSPLHF.